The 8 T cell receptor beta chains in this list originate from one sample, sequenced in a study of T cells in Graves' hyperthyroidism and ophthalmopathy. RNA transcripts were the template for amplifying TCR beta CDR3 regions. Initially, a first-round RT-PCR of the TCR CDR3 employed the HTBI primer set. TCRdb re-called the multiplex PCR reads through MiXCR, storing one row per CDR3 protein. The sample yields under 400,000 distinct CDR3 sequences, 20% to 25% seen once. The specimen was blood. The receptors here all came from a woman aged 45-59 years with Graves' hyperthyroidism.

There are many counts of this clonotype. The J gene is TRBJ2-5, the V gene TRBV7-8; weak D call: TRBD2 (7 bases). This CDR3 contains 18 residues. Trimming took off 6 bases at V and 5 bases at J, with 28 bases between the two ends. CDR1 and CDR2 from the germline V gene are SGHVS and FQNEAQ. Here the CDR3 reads CASRPRLWGGRGEETQYF. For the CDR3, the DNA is TGTGCCAGCAGACCGAGATTGTGGGGGGGCCGGGGGGAGGAGACCCAGTACTTC.

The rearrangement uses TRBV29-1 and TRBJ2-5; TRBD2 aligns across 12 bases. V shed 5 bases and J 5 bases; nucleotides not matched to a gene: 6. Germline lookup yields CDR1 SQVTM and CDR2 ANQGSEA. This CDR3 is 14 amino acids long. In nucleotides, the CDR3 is TGCAGCGTTCGTATCCTAGCGGGGGGGGAGACCCAGTACTTC. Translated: CSVRILAGGETQYF.

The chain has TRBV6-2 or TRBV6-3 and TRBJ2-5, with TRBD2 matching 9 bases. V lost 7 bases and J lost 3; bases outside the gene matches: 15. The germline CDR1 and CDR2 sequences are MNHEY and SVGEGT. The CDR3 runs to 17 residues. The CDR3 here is CASTDGKRGAREETQYF. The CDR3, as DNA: TGTGCCAGCACCGACGGGAAGCGGGGGGCCCGGGAAGAGACCCAGTACTTC.

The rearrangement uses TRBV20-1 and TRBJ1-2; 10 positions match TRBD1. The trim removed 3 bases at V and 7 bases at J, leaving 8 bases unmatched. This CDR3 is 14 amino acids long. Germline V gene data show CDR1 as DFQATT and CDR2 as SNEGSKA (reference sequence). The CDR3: CSARVGTGAGGYTF. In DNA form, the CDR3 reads TGCAGTGCTAGGGTAGGGACAGGGGCCGGTGGCTACACCTTC.

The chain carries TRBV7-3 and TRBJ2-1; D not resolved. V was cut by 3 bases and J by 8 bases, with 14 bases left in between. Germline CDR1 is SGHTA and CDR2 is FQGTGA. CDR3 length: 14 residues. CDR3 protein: CASSLLGEWDEQFF. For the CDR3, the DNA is TGTGCCAGCAGCTTGCTCGGCGAATGGGATGAGCAGTTCTTC.

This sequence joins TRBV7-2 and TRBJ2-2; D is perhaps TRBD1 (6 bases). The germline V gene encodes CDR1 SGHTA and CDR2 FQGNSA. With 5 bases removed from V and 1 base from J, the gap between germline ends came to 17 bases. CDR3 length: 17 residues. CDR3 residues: CASSPNGLGGNTGELFF. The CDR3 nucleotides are TGTGCCAGCAGCCCTAACGGTTTAGGGGGGAACACCGGGGAGCTGTTTTTT.

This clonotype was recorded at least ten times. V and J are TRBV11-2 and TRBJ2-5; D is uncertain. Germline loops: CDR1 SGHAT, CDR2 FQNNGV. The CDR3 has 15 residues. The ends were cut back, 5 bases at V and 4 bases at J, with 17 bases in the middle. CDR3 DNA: TGTGCCAGCAGCCCTCTTTCGCCTCAAGGAGAGACCCAGTACTTC. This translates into CASSPLSPQGETQYF.

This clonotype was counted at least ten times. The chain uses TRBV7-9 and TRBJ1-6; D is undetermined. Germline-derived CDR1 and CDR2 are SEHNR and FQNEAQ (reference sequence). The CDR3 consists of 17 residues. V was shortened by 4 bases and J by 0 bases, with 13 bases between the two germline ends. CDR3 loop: CASSSIGRASYNSPLHF. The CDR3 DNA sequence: TGTGCCAGCAGCTCCATAGGGCGAGCCTCCTATAATTCACCCCTCCACTTT.